The source of this T cell receptor (beta chain) is a study of T-cell reconstitution after alpha-beta-depleted transplantation in children. This clonotype has more than one count but fewer than ten. Construction of the TCRbeta library involved unique molecular identifiers. TCRdb reprocessed the PCR reads via MiXCR and lists one record per CDR3 protein. Among roughly 670,000 distinct CDR3 sequences listed, about an eighth were seen once. Trimming removed 7 bases from V and 0 bases from J, with 13 bases in between. The CDR3 runs 14 residues. This sequence joins TRBV12-3 or TRBV12-4 and TRBJ2-7; a weak D match, TRBD2 (5 bases). The TCR comes from a girl aged 2 to 10 with congenital amegakaryocytic thrombocytopenia, due to receive a stem cell transplant. The source was PBMCs, collected before TCRalphabeta/CD19-depleted stem cell transplant. The CDR3 DNA is TGTGCCAGCAACCGCCCGGGGATCTCCTACGAGCAGTACTTC. Protein: CASNRPGISYEQYF.